This T cell receptor beta chain was identified in a study of CD8+CD57+ T cells in acquired aplastic anemia. Study background: DNA from sorted CD4+ and CD8+ cells averaged around 3 ug. Overall study findings and caveats: Patients and controls shared some 30 CD8+ CDR3 sequences.

According to the study, genomic DNA was the template for TCR beta VDJ and CDR3 profiling. MiXCR, applied by TCRdb to the reads, yields one record per CDR3 protein. The repertoire includes 150,000 or so distinct CDR3 sequences, approximately 44% of them detected once, and roughly 3.2% sits in the top ten. Germline-derived CDR1 and CDR2 are MNHEY and SVGAGI. The length of the CDR3 is 14 residues. The germline V and J ends were trimmed by 8 bases and 1 base, with 14 bases remaining between them. Patients included in sequencing had previously demonstrated CD8+CD57+ cell expansion by flow cytometry. Every one of the patients had aplastic anemia (severe, acquired). This clonotype was picked up many times. As yet, its antigen is unknown.

Specimen: sorted CD4+, CD8+, or CD8+CD57+ T cells (not recorded which) from PBMCs. The rearrangement uses TRBV6-5 and TRBJ1-1; D unclear. This receptor was identified in a human donor with aplastic anemia. The CDR3 reads CASWASQKNTEAFF. CDR3 nucleotides: TGTGCCAGCTGGGCGTCACAAAAGAACACTGAAGCTTTCTTT.